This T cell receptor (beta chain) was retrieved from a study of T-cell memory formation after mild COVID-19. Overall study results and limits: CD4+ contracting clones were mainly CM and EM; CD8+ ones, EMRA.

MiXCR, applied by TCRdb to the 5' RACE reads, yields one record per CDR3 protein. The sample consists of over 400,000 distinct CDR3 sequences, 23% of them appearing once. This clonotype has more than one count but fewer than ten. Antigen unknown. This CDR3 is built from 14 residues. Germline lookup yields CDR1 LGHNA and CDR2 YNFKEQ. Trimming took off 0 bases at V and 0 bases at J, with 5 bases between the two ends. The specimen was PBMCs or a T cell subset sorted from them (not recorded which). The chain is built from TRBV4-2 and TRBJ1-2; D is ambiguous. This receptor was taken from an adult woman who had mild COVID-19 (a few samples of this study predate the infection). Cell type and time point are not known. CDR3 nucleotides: TGTGCCAGCAGCCAAGATATGGCTAACTATGGCTACACCTTC. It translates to CASSQDMANYGYTF.